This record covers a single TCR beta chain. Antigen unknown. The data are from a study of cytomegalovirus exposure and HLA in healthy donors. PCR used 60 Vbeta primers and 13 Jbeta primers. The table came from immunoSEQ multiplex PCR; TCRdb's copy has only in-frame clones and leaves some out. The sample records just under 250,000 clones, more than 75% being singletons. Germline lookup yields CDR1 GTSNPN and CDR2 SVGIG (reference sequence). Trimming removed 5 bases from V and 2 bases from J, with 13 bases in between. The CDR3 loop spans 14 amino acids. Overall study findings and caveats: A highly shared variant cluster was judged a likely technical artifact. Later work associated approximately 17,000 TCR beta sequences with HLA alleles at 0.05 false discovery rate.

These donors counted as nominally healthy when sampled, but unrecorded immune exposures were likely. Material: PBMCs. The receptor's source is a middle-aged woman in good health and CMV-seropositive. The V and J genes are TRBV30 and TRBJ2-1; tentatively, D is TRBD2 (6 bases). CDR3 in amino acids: CAWSRGATYNEQFF. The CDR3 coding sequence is TGTGCCTGGTCGCGCGGGGCGACCTACAATGAGCAGTTCTTC.